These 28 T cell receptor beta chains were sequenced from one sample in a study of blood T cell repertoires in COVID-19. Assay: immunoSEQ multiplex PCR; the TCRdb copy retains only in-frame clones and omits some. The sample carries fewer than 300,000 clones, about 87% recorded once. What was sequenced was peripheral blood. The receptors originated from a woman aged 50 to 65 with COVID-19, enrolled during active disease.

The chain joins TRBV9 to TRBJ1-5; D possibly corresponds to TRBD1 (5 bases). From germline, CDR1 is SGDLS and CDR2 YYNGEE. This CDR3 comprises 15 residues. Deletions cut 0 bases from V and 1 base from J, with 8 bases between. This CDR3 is CASSVDGGSNQPQHF. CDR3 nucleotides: TGTGCCAGCAGCGTAGACGGGGGGAGCAATCAGCCCCAGCATTTT.

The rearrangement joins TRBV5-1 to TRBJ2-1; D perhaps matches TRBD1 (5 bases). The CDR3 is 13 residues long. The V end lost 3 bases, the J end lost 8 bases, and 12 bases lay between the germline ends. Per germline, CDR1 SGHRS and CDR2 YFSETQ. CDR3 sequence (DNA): TGCGCCAGCAGCTCGGACGGACATTATGAGCAGTTCTTC. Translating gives CASSSDGHYEQFF.

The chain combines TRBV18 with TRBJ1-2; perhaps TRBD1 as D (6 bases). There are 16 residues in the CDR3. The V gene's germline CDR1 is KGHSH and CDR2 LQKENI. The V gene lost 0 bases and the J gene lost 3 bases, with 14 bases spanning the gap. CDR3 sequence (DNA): TGTGCCAGCTCACCACCGGGGGGGGGCACGGACTATGGCTACACCTTC. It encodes CASSPPGGGTDYGYTF.

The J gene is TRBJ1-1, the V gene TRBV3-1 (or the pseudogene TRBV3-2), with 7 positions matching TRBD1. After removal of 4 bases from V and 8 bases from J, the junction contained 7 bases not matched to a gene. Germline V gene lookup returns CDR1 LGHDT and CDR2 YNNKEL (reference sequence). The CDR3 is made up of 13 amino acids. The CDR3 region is CASSLDRLSEAFF. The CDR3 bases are TGTGCCAGCAGCCTGGACAGGCTGTCAGAAGCTTTCTTT.

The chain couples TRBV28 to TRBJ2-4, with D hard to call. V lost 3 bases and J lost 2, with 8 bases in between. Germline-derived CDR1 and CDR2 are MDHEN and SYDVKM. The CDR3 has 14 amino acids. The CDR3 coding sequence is TGTGCCAGCAGTTTCCCCGCGTCCAAAAACATTCAGTACTTC. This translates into CASSFPASKNIQYF.

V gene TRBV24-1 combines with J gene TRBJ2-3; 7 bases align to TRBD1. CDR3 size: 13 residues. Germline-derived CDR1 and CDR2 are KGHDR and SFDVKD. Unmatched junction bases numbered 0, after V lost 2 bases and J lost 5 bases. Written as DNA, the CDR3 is TGTGCCACCAGTGATTACAGGGGAGATACGCAGTATTTT. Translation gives CATSDYRGDTQYF.

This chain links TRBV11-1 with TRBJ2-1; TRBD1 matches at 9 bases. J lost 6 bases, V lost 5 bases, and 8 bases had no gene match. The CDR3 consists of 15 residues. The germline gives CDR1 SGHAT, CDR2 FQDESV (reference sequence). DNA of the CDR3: TGTGCCAGCAGCAAAGGGACAGGGTCGGTCAATGAGCAGTTCTTC. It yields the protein CASSKGTGSVNEQFF.

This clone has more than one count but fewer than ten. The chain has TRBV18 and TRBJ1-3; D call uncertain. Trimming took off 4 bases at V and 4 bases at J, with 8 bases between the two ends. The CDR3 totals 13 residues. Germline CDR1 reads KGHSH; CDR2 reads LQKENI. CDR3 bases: TGTGCCAGCTCACTGCCCGGGGGAAACACCATATATTTT. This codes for CASSLPGGNTIYF.

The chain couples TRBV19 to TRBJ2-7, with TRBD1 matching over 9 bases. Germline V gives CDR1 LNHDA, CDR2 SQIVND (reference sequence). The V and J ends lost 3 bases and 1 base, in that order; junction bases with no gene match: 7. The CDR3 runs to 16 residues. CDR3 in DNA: TGTGCCAGTAGTATGGCCGGGACAGGGTATTCCTACGAGCAGTACTTC. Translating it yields CASSMAGTGYSYEQYF.

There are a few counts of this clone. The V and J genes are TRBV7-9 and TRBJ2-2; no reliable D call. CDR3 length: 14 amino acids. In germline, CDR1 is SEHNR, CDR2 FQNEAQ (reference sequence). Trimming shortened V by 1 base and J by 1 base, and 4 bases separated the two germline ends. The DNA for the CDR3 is TGTGCCAGCAGCTTAGGTCGGAACACCGGGGAGCTGTTTTTT. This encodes CASSLGRNTGELFF.

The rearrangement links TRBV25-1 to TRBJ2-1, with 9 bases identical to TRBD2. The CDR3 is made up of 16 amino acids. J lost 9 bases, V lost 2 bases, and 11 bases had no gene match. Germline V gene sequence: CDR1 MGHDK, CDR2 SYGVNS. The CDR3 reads CASSEGQAGGLVEQFF. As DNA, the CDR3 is TGTGCCAGCAGTGAAGGACAAGCGGGAGGATTAGTTGAGCAGTTCTTC. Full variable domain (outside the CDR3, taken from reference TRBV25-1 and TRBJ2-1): EADIYQTPRYLVIGTGKKITLECSQTMGHDKMYWYQQDPGMELHLIHYSYGVNSTEKGDLSSESTVSRIRTEHFPLTLESARPSHTSQYLCASSEGQAGGLVEQFFGPGTRLTVL.

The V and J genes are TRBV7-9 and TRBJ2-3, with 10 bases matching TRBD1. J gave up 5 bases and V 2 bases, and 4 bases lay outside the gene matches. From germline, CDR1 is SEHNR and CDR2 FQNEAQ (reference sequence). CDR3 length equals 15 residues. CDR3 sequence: CASSLRQGARDTQYF. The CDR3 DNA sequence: TGTGCCAGCAGCTTAAGACAGGGGGCTCGAGATACGCAGTATTTT.

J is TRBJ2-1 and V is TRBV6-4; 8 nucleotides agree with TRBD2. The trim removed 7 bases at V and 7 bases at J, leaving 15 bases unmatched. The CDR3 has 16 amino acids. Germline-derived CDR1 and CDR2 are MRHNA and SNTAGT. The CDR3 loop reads CASIQSSGSVRNEQFF. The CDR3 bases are TGTGCCAGCATCCAATCCAGCGGGAGCGTGAGAAATGAGCAGTTCTTC.

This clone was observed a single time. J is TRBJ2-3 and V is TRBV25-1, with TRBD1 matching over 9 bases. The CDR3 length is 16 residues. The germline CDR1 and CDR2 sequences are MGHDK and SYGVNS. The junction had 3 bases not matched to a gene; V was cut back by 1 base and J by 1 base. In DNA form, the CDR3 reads TGTGCCAGCAGTGAATGGGGGACAGGGCGCACAGATACGCAGTATTTT. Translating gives CASSEWGTGRTDTQYF.

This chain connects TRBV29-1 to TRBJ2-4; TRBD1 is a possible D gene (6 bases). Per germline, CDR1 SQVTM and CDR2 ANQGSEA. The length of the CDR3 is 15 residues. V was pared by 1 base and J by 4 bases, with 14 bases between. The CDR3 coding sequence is TGCAGCGTTGAAGTCCCCGGGACAACTAAAAACATTCAGTACTTC. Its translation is CSVEVPGTTKNIQYF.

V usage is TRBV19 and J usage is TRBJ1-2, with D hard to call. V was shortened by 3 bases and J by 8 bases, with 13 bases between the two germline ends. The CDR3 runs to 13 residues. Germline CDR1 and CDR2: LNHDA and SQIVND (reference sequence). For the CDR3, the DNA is TGTGCCAGTAGTATCGGCCAGGTCGCGGGCTACACCTTC. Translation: CASSIGQVAGYTF.

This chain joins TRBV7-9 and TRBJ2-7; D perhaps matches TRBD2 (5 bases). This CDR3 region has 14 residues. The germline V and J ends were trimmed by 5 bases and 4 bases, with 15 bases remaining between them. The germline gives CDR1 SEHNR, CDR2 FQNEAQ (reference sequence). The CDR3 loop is CASSRTLTQYEQYF. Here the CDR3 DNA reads TGTGCCAGCAGCAGGACTTTGACCCAATACGAGCAGTACTTC.

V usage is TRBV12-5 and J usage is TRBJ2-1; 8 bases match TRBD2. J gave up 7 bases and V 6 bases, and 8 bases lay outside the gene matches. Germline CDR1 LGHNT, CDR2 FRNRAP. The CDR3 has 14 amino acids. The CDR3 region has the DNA TGTGCTAGTGGGGGGGAGCGGGAGAGGAATGAGCAGTTCTTC. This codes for CASGGERERNEQFF.

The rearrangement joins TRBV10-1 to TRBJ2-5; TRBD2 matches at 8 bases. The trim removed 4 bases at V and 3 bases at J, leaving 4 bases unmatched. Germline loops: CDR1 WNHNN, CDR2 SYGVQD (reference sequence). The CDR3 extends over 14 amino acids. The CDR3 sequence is CASSAAGLEETQYF. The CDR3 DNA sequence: TGCGCCAGCAGTGCAGCGGGACTAGAAGAGACCCAGTACTTC.

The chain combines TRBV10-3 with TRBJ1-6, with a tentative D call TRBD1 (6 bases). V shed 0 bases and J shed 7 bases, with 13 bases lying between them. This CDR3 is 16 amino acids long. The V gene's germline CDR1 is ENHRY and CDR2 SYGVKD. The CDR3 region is CAISESGGGGNSPLHF. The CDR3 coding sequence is TGTGCCATCAGTGAGTCAGGGGGGGGTGGAAATTCACCCCTCCACTTT.

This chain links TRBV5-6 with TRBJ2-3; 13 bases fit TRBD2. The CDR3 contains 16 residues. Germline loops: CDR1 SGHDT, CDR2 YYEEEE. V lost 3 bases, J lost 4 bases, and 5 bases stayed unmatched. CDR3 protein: CASSYPGLAGPDTQYF. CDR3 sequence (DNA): TGTGCCAGCAGCTACCCGGGACTAGCGGGACCAGATACGCAGTATTTT. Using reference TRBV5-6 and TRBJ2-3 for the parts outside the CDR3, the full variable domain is DAGVTQSPTHLIKTRGQQVTLRCSPKSGHDTVSWYQQALGQGPQFIFQYYEEEERQRGNFPDRFSGHQFPNYSSELNVNALLLGDSALYLCASSYPGLAGPDTQYFGPGTRLTVL.

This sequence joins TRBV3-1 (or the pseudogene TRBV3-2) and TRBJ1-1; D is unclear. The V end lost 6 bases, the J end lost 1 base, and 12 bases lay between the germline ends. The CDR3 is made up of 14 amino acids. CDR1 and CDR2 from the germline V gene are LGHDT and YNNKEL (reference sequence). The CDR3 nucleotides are TGTGCCAGCAGAATGGCCACCCCGAACACTGAAGCTTTCTTT. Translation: CASRMATPNTEAFF.

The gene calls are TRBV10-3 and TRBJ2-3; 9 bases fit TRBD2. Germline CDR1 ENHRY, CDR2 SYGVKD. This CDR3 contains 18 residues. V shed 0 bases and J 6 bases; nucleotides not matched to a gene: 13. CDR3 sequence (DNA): TGTGCCATCAGTGAGTCCGTTGGCGGGAGGGGGAGAATGGATACGCAGTATTTT. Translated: CAISESVGGRGRMDTQYF.

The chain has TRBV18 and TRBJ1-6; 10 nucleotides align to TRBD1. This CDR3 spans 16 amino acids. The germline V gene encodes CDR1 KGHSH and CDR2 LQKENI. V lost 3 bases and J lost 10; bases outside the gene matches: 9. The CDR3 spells CASSPLDRGADSPLHF. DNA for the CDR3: TGTGCCAGCTCACCTTTGGACAGGGGGGCTGACTCACCCCTCCACTTT.

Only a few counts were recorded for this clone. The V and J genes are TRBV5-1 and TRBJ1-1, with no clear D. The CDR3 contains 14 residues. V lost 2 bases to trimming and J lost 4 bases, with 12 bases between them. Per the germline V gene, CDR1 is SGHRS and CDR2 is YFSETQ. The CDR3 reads CASSFSRSGTEAFF. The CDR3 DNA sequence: TGCGCCAGCAGCTTCTCCCGGAGCGGCACTGAAGCTTTCTTT.

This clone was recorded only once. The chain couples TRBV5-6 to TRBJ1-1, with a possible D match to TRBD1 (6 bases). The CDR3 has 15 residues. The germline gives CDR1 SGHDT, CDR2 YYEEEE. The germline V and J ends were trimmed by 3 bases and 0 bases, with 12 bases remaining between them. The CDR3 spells CASSWGRQLNTEAFF. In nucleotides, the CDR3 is TGTGCCAGCAGCTGGGGGCGACAGCTGAACACTGAAGCTTTCTTT.

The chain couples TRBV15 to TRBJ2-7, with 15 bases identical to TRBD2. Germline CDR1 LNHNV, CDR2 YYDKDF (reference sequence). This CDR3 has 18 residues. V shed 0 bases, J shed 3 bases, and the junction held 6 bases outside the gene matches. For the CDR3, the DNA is TGTGCCACCAGCAGAGATGTTGGACTAGCGGGAGGGCGCTACGAGCAGTACTTC. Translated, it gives CATSRDVGLAGGRYEQYF.

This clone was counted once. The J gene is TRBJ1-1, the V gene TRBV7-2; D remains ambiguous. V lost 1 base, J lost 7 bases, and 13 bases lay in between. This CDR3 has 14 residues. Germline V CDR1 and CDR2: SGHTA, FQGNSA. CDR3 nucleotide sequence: TGTGCCAGCAGCTTAGGATTGGGTGGAGTTGAAGCTTTCTTT. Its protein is CASSLGLGGVEAFF.